In its sample, the clone carrying this TCR beta chain was seen many times. The junction differs from germline at one of its ends, possibly a read error. This CDR3 is built from 15 residues. Germline V gene data show CDR1 as LNHDA and CDR2 as SQIVND (reference sequence). TCRdb analysed the multiplex PCR reads with MiXCR anew, one entry per CDR3 protein. This table has about 110,000 distinct CDR3 sequences, roughly 33% appearing once. The data derive from a study of breast tumors, draining lymph nodes, adjacent tissues. Breast cancer patients provided tissue from their axillary draining lymph nodes. The rearrangement links TRBV19 to TRBJ1-2; TRBD1 aligns across 9 bases. This receptor was taken from a female donor with breast cancer. Some clones in this sample may be carry-over from other donors' samples. The sequenced sample consisted of axillary lymph node tissue. The CDR3 reads CASSIGIWDRVTSSF. Written as DNA, the CDR3 is TGTGCCAGTAGTATCGGTATTTGGGACAGGGTTACTTCCTCCTTC.